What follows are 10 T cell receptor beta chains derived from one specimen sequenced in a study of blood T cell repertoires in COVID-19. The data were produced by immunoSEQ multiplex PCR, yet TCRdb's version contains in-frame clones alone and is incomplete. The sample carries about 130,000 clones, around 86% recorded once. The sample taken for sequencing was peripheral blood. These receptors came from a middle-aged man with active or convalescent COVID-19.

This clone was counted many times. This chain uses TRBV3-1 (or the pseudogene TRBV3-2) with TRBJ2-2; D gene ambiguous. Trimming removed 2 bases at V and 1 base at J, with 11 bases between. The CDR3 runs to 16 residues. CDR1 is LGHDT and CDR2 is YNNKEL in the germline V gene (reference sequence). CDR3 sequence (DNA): TGTGCCAGCAGCCAAATCTTAGGCGGGAACACCGGGGAGCTGTTTTTT. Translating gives CASSQILGGNTGELFF.

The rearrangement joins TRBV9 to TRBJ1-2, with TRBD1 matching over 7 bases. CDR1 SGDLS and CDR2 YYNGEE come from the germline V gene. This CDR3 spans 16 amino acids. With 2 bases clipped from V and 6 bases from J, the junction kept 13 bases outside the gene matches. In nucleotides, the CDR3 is TGTGCCAGCAGCGTGGAACTAACAGGGGTTTTGGATGGCTACACCTTC. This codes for CASSVELTGVLDGYTF.

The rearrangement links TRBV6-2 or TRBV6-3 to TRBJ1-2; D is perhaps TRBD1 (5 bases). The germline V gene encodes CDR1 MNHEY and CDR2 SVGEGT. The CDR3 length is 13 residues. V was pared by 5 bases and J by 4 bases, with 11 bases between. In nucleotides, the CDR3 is TGTGCCAGCAGTGCGGGACGCACCTATGGCTACACCTTC. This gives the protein CASSAGRTYGYTF.

This CDR3 reads CASSPGDRGKGQPQHF. In nucleotides, the CDR3 is TGTGCCAGTAGTCCAGGGGACAGGGGGAAGGGTCAGCCCCAGCATTTT. This chain joins TRBV19 and TRBJ1-5; TRBD1 aligns across 11 bases. CDR1 and CDR2 from the germline V gene are LNHDA and SQIVND (reference sequence). J was trimmed by 6 bases and V by 5 bases; bases with no gene match: 9. The CDR3 consists of 16 residues.

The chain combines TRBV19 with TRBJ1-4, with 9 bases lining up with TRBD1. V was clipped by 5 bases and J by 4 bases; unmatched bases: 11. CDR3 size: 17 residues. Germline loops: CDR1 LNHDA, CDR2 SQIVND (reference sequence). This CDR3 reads CASSLLRGQGINEKLFF. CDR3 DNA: TGTGCCAGTAGTCTCCTCCGAGGACAGGGGATTAATGAAAAACTGTTTTTT.

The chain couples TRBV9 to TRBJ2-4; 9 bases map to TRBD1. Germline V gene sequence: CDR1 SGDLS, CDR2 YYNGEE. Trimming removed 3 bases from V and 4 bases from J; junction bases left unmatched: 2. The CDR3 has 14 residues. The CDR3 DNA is TGTGCCAGCAGCGCGGGGACAGGGAAAAACATTCAGTACTTC. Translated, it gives CASSAGTGKNIQYF.

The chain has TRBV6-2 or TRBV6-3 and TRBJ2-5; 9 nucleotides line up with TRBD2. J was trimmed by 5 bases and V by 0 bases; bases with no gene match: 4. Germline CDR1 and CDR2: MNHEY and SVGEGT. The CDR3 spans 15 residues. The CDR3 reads CASSYSRGGAETQYF. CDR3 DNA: TGTGCCAGCAGTTACTCGCGGGGGGGCGCGGAGACCCAGTACTTC.

CDR3 sequence reads: CASTHGQDLNYGYTF. The CDR3 coding sequence is TGTGCCAGCACCCACGGACAGGACTTAAACTATGGCTACACCTTC. The V and J genes are TRBV3-1 (or the pseudogene TRBV3-2) and TRBJ1-2, with TRBD1 matching over 7 bases. J lost 2 bases, V lost 7 bases, and 10 bases had no gene match. Germline loops: CDR1 LGHDT, CDR2 YNNKEL (reference sequence). The CDR3 is 15 amino acids.

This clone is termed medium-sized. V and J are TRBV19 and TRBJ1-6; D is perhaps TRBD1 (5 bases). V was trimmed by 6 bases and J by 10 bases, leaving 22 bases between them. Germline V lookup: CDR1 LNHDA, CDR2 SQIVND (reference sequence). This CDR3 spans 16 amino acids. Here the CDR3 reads CASSPPAGHFGSPLHF. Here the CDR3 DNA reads TGTGCCAGTAGCCCGCCGGCGGGGCATTTCGGGTCACCCCTCCACTTT. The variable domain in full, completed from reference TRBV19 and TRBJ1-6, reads DGGITQSPKYLFRKEGQNVTLSCEQNLNHDAMYWYRQDPGQGLRLIYYSQIVNDFQKGDIAEGYSVSREKKESFPLTVTSAQKNPTAFYLCASSPPAGHFGSPLHFGNGTRLTVT.

The CDR3 DNA sequence: TGTGCCAGTAGTAGAACGGGACTAGCGGGGGTCTCTAGCACAGATACGCAGTATTTT. Translating it yields CASSRTGLAGVSSTDTQYF. V usage is TRBV19 and J usage is TRBJ2-3; TRBD2 agrees at 14 bases. The germline gives CDR1 LNHDA, CDR2 SQIVND (reference sequence). The ends lost 4 bases at V and 0 bases at J; junction bases unmatched: 9. The CDR3 is 19 residues long.